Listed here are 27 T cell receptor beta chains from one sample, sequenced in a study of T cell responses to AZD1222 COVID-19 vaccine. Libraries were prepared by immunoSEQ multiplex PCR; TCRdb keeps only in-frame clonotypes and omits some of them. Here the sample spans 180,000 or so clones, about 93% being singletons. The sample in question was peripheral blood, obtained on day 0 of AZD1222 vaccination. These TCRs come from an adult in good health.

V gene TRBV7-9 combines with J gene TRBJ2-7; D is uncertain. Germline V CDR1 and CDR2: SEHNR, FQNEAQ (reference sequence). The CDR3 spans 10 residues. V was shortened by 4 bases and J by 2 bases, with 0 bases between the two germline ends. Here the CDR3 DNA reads TGTGCCAGCAGCTCCTACGAGCAGTACTTC. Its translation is CASSSYEQYF.

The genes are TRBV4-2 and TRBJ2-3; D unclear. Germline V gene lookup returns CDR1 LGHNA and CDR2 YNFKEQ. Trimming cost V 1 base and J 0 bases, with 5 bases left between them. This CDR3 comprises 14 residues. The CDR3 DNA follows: TGTGCCAGCAGCCAAGTTTACAGCACAGATACGCAGTATTTT. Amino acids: CASSQVYSTDTQYF.

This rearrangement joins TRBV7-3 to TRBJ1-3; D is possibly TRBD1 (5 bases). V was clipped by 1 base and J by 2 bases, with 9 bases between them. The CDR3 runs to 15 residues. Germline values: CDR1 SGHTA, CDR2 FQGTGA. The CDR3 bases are TGTGCCAGCAGCTTAAGGGGCAGCCCTGGAAACACCATATATTTT. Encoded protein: CASSLRGSPGNTIYF. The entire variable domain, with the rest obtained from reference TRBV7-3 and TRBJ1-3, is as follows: GAGVSQTPSNKVTEKGKYVELRCDPISGHTALYWYRQSLGQGPEFLIYFQGTGAADDSGLPNDRFFAVRPEGSVSTLKIQRTERGDSAVYLCASSLRGSPGNTIYFGEGSWLTVV.

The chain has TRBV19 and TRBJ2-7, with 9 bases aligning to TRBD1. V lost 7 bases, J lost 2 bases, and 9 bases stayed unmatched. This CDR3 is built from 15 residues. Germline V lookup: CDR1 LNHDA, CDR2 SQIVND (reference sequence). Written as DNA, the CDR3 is TGTGCCAGTAAAGAACAGGGGGCCTTACCCTACGAGCAGTACTTC. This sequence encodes CASKEQGALPYEQYF.

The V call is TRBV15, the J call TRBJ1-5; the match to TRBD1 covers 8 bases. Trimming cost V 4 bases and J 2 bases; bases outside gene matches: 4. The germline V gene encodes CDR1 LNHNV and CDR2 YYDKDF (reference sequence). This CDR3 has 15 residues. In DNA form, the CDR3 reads TGTGCCACCAGCATCCACAGGGGGGGCAATCAGCCCCAGCATTTT. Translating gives CATSIHRGGNQPQHF.

CDR3 sequence (DNA): TGTGCCAGCAGCCTAGCCCCAGCTTCCGGGGAGCTGTTTTTT. It specifies CASSLAPASGELFF. The chain carries TRBV3-1 (or the pseudogene TRBV3-2) and TRBJ2-2; no reliable D call. V was cut by 4 bases and J by 6 bases, with 12 bases left in between. CDR1 and CDR2 from the germline V gene are LGHDT and YNNKEL (reference sequence). This CDR3 is 14 amino acids long.

CDR3 DNA: TGTGCCACCGAACGACAGGTAAAGGGACTAAGGAACACTGAAGCTTTCTTT. Its protein is CATERQVKGLRNTEAFF. This chain links TRBV19 with TRBJ1-1; a weak D match, TRBD1 (6 bases). V lost 10 bases, J lost 1 base, and 25 bases lay in between. The length of the CDR3 is 17 residues. Germline lookup yields CDR1 LNHDA and CDR2 SQIVND (reference sequence).

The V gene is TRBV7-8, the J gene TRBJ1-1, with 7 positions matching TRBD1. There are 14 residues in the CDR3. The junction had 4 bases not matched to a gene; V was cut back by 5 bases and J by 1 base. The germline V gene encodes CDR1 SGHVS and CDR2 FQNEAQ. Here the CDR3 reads CASSPRDRNTEAFF. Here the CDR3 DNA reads TGTGCCAGCAGCCCTCGGGACAGGAACACTGAAGCTTTCTTT.

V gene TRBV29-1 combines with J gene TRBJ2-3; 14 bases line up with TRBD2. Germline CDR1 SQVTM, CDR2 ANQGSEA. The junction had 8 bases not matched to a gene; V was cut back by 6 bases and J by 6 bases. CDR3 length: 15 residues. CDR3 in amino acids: CSVGGLAGVLDTQYF. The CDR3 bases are TGCAGCGTAGGGGGACTAGCGGGAGTCCTGGATACGCAGTATTTT.

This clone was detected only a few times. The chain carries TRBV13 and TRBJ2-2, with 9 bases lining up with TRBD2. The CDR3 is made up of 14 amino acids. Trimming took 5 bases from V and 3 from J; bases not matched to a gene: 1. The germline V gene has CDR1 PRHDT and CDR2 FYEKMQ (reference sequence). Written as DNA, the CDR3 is TGTGCCAGCAGCCTAGCGGGACACACCGGGGAGCTGTTTTTT. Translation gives CASSLAGHTGELFF. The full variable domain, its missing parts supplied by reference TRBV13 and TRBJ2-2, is AAGVIQSPRHLIKEKRETATLKCYPIPRHDTVYWYQQGPGQDPQFLISFYEKMQSDKGSIPDRFSAQQFSDYHSELNMSSLELGDSALYFCASSLAGHTGELFFGEGSRLTVL.

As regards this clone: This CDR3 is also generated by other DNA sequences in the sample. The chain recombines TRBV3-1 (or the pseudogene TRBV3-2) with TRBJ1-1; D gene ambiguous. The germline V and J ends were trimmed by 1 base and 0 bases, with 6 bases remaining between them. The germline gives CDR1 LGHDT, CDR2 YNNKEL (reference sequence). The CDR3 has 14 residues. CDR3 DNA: TGTGCCAGCAGCCAAGTATCGATGAACACTGAAGCTTTCTTT. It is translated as CASSQVSMNTEAFF.

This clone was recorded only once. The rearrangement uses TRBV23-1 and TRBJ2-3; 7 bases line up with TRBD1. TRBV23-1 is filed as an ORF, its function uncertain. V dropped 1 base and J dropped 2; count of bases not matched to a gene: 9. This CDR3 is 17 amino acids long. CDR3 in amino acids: CASSQCLWDRTTDTQYF. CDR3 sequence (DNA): TGCGCCAGCAGTCAATGCCTGTGGGACAGAACCACAGATACGCAGTATTTT.

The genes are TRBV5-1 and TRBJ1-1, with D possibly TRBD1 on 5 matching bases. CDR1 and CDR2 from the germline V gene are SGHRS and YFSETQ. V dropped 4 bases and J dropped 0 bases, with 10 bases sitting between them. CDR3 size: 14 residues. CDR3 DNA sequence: TGCGCCAGCAGCCAGGGAGGAGTGAACACTGAAGCTTTCTTT. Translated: CASSQGGVNTEAFF.

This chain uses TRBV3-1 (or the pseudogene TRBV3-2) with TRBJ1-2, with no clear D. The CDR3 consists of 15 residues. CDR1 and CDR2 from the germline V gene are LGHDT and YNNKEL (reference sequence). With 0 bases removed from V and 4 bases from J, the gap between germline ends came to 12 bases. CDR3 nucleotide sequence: TGTGCCAGCAGCCAAGATGTAGGCGCTCTCTATGGCTACACCTTC. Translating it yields CASSQDVGALYGYTF.

Here the CDR3 reads CASSLETQETQYF. CDR3 coding DNA: TGCGCCAGCAGCTTGGAGACCCAAGAGACCCAGTACTTC. The chain has TRBV5-1 and TRBJ2-5, with D unresolved. CDR1 and CDR2 (germline): SGHRS, YFSETQ. Trimming left V 0 bases short and J 1 base short, with 4 bases between. This CDR3 is 13 amino acids long.

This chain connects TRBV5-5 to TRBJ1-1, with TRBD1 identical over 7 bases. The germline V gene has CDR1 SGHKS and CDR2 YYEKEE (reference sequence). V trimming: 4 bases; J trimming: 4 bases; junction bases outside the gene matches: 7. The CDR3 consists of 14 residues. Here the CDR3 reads CASSLTGVGTEAFF. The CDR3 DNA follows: TGTGCCAGCAGCCTCACAGGGGTGGGCACTGAAGCTTTCTTT. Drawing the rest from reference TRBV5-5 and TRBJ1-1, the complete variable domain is DAGVTQSPTHLIKTRGQQVTLRCSPISGHKSVSWYQQVLGQGPQFIFQYYEKEERGRGNFPDRFSARQFPNYSSELNVNALLLGDSALYLCASSLTGVGTEAFFGQGTRLTVV.

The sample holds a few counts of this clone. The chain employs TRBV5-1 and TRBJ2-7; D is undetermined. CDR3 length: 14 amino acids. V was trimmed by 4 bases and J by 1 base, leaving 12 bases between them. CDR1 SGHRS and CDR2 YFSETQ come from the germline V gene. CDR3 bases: TGCGCCAGCAGCCCCGTACAGATTTCCTACGAGCAGTACTTC. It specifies CASSPVQISYEQYF.

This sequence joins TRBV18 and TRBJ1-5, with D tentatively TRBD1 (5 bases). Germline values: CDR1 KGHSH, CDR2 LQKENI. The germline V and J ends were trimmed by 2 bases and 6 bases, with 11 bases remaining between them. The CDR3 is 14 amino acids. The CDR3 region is CASSPGREGQPQHF. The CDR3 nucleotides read TGTGCCAGCTCACCAGGCAGGGAGGGTCAGCCCCAGCATTTT. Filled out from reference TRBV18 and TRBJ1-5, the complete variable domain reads NAGVMQNPRHLVRRRGQEARLRCSPMKGHSHVYWYRQLPEEGLKFMVYLQKENIIDESGMPKERFSAEFPKEGPSILRIQQVVRGDSAAYFCASSPGREGQPQHFGDGTRLSIL.

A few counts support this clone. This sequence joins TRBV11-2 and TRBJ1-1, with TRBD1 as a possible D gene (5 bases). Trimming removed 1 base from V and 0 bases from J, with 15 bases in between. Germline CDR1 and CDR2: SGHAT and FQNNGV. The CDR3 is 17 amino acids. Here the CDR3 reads CASSLVGPQDMNTEAFF. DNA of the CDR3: TGTGCCAGCAGCTTAGTGGGCCCGCAGGACATGAACACTGAAGCTTTCTTT.

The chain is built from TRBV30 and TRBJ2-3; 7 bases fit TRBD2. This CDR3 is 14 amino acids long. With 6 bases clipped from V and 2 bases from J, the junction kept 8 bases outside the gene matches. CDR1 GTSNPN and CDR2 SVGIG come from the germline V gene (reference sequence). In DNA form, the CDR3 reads TGTGCCTGTCGACTAGCACTAGTCACAGATACGCAGTATTTT. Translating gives CACRLALVTDTQYF.

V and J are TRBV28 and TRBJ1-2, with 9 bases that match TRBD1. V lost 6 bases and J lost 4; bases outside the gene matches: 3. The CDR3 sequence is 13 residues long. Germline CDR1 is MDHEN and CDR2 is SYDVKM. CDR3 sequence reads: CASRETGGYGYTF. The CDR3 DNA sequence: TGTGCCAGCAGGGAGACAGGGGGCTATGGCTACACCTTC.

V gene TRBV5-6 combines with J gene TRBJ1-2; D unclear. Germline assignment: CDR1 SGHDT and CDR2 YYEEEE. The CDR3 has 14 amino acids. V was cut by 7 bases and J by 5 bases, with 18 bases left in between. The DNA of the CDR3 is TGTGCCAGCCTCCGGTTTTCCCAGACATATGGCTACACCTTC. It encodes CASLRFSQTYGYTF.

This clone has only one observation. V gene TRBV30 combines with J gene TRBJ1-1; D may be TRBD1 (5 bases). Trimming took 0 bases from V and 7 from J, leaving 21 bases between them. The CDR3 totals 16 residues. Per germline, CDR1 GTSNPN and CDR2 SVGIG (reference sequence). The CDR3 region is CAWSVRRPTGSDEAFF. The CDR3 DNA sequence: TGTGCCTGGAGTGTAAGGCGTCCAACAGGATCCGATGAAGCTTTCTTT.

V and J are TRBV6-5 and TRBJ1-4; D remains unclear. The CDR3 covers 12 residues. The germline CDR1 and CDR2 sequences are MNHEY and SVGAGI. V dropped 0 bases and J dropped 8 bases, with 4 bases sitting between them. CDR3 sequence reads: CASSYSKEKLFF. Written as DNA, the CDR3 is TGTGCCAGCAGTTACTCGAAAGAAAAACTGTTTTTT.

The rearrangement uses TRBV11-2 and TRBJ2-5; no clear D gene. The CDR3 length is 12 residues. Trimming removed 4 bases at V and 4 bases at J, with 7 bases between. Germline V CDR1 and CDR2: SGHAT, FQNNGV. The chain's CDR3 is CASSSDLETQYF. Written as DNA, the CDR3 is TGTGCCAGCAGCTCGGATTTAGAGACCCAGTACTTC.

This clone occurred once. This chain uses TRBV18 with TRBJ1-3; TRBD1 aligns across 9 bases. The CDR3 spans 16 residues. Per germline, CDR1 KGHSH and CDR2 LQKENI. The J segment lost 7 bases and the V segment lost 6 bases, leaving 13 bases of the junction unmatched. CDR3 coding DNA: TGTGCCAGCTCCCCTCTGCAGGACAGGGGACCGAACACCATATATTTT. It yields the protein CASSPLQDRGPNTIYF.

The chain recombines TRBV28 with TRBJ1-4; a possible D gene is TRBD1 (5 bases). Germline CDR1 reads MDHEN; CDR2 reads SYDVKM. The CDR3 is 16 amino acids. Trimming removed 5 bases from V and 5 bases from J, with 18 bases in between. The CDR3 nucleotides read TGTGCCAGCAGTCCCTCCTTCCAGGGAACCAATGAAAAACTGTTTTTT. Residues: CASSPSFQGTNEKLFF.